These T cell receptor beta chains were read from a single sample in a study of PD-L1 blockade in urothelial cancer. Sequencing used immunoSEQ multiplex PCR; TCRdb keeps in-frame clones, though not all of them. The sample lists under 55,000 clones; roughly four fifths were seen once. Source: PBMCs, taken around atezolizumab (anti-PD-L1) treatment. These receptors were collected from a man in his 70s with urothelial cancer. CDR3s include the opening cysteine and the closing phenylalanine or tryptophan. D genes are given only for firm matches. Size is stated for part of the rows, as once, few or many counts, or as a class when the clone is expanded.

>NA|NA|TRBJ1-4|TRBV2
TGTGCCAGCAACGTGGCGGCCGAAAAACTGTTTTTT
CASNVAAEKLFF
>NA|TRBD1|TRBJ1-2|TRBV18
TGTGCCAGCTCACCGCCCTCGACAGGGGTCTATGGCTACACCTTC
CASSPPSTGVYGYTF
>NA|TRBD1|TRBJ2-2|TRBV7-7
TGTGCCAGCAGCCCCGGGACAGACACCGGGGAGCTGTTTTTT
CASSPGTDTGELFF
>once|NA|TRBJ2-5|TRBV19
TGTGCCAGTAGTCCTGGGGGGTTCGGAGAGACCCAGTACTTC
CASSPGGFGETQYF
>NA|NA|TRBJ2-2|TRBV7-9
TGTGCCAGCAGCTTAGGGGGGCAGGGGCGCACCGGGGAGCTGTTTTTT
CASSLGGQGRTGELFF
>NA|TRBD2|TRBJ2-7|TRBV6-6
TGTGCCAGCAGTTTCGCTAGCGGGAGATACGAGCAGTACTTC
CASSFASGRYEQYF
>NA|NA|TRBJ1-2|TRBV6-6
TGTGCCAGCAGTTACTGGGGGCTCGGCTACACCTTC
CASSYWGLGYTF
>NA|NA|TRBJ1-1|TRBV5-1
TGCGCCAGCAGCCGAAAGCAGGGTGAACACACTGAAGCTTTCTTT
CASSRKQGEHTEAFF
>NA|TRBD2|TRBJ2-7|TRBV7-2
TGTGCCAGCAGCGTCCTTAGCGGGATCACGTGGAACGAGCAGTACTTC
CASSVLSGITWNEQYF
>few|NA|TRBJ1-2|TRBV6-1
TGTGCCACCTACCCTGATTCCGGTGGCTACACCTTC
CATYPDSGGYTF
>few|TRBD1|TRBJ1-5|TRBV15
TGTGCCACCATGACAGGGGCCAGCAATCAGCCCCAGCATTTT
CATMTGASNQPQHF
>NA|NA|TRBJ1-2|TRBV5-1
TGCGCCAGCAGTCTGGAGGGTAGCGGTGGCTACACCTTC
CASSLEGSGGYTF
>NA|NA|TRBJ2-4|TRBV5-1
TGCGCCAGCAGCTTGGGCGACCCTTGGGCCGACATTCAGTACTTC
CASSLGDPWADIQYF
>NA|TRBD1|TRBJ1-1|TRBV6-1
TGTGCCAGCGGGGACAGCTCCATGAACACTGAAGCTTTCTTT
CASGDSSMNTEAFF
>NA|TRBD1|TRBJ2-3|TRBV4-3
TGCGCCAGCAGCCAGGGACAGGGAGAGACAGATACGCAGTATTTT
CASSQGQGETDTQYF
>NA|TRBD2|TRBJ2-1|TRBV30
TGTGCCTGGACTATCAGCGGGGGGAACAATGAGCAGTTCTTC
CAWTISGGNNEQFF
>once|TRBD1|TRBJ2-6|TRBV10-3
TGTGCCATCAGTGAGTCCGGGACAGGGGTCGGGGCCAACGTCCTGACTTTC
CAISESGTGVGANVLTF
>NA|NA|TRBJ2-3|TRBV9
TGTGCCAGCAGCGTAACCCAGGGGAGCACAGATACGCAGTATTTT
CASSVTQGSTDTQYF